The 6 T cell receptor beta chains reported below all come from one sample, sequenced in a study of T cell clusters in autoimmune cytopenias. TRB was amplified from around 250 ng of peripheral blood genomic DNA per sample. Multiplex touch-down PCR amplified TRB using TRB-A and TRB-B pools in one tube. After re-calling the multiplex PCR reads, TCRdb lists one entry per CDR3 protein, DNA absent. This repertoire includes roughly 1,000 distinct CDR3 sequences. Sequencing was done on a sample of peripheral blood. These receptor sequences come from a human donor with an autoimmune cytopenia or autoimmune hepatitis (not recorded which).

This clonotype registers medium-sized by frequency. The V and J genes are TRBV30 and TRBJ2-4; TCRdb gives TRBD1 as the D gene, but with no DNA this cannot be confirmed. The CDR3 extends over 12 amino acids. Germline CDR1 GTSNPN, CDR2 SVGIG (reference sequence). The CDR3: CAWSRDKDIQYF.

By frequency, this clonotype registers medium-sized. This rearrangement joins TRBV27 to TRBJ2-1; TCRdb designates TRBD2, a call that cannot be tested without DNA. Germline V lookup: CDR1 MNHEY, CDR2 SMNVEV (reference sequence). The CDR3 covers 16 residues. The CDR3 region is CASSLYRDYQNNEQFF.

This clonotype counts as medium-sized (0.01 to 0.1%) by frequency. This chain links TRBV19 with TRBJ1-3. The CDR3 extends over 16 amino acids. The germline V gene encodes CDR1 LNHDA and CDR2 SQIVND (reference sequence). The CDR3: CASSMGVREAGNTIYF.

This clonotype is deemed medium-sized by its frequency. The chain recombines TRBV30 with TRBJ2-1; no DNA is available, so the TRBD1 call from TCRdb remains unchecked. CDR1 is GTSNPN, CDR2 SVGIG, per germline (reference sequence). The CDR3 sequence is 15 residues long. The CDR3 reads CAWSVIGGRSNEQFF.

This clonotype is classed as medium-sized by frequency. This chain links TRBV20-1 with TRBJ2-3; no DNA is available, so the TRBD2 call from TCRdb remains unchecked. The CDR3 loop spans 15 amino acids. Per the germline V gene, CDR1 is DFQATT and CDR2 is SNEGSKA (reference sequence). The CDR3: CSARTSGGLTDTQYF.

According to its frequency, this clonotype is medium-sized. V usage is TRBV6-2 or TRBV6-3 and J usage is TRBJ2-3; the TRBD2 assignment by TCRdb is unverifiable without DNA. Germline V gene sequence: CDR1 MNHEY, CDR2 SVGEGT. This CDR3 has 17 amino acids. The CDR3 sequence is CASRSGLAGLKTDTQYF.